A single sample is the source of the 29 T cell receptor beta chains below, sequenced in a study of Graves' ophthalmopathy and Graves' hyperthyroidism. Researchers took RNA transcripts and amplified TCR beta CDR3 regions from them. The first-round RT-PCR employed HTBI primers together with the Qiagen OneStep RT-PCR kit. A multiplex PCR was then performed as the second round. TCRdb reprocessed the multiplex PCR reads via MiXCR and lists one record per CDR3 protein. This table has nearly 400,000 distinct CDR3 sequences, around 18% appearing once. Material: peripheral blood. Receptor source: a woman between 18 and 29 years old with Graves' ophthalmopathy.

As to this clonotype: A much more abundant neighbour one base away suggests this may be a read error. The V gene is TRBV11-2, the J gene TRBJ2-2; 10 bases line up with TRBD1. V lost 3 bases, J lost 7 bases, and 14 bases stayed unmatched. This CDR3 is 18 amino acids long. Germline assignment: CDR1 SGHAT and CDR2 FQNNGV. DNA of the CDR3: TGTGCCAGCAGCTTGATACCGACAGGGGGCGGAAGGGACGGGGAGCTGTTTTTT. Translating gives CASSLIPTGGGRDGELFF.

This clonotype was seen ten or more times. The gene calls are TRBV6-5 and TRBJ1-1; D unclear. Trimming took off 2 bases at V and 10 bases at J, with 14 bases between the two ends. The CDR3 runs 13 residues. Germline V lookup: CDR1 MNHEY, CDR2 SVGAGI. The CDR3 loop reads CASSYRNFGVAFF. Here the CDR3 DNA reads TGTGCCAGCAGTTACCGCAACTTCGGGGTAGCTTTCTTT.

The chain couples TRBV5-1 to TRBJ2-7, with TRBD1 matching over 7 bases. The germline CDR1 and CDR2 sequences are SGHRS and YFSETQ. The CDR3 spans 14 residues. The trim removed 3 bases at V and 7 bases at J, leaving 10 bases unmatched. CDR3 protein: CASSSRTGSDEQYF. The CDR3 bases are TGCGCCAGCAGCTCCCGGACAGGCTCCGATGAGCAGTACTTC.

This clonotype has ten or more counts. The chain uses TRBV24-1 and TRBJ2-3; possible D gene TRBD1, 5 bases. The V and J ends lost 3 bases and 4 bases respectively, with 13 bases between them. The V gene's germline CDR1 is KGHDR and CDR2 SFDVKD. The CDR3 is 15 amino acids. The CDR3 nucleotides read TGTGCCACCAGTGATAGAGGAACAGGCGCAGATACGCAGTATTTT. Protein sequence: CATSDRGTGADTQYF.

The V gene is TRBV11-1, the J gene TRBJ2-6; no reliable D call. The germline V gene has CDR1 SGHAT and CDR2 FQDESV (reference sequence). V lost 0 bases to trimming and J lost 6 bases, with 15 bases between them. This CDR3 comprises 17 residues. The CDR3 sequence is CASSLALGVVKANVLTF. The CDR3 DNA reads TGTGCCAGCAGCTTAGCGCTGGGTGTCGTAAAGGCCAACGTCCTGACTTTC.

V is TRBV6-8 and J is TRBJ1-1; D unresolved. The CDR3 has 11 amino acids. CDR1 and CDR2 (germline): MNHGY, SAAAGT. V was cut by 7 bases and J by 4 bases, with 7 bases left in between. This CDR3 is CASNCSTEAFF. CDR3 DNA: TGTGCCAGCAACTGTAGCACTGAAGCTTTCTTT.

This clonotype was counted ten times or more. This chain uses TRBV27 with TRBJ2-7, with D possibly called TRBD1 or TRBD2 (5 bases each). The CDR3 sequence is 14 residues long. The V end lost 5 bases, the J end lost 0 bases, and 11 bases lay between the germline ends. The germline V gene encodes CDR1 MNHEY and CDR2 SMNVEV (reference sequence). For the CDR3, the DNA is TGTGCCAGCAGTCCCCGGGACGGCTCCTACGAGCAGTACTTC. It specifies CASSPRDGSYEQYF.

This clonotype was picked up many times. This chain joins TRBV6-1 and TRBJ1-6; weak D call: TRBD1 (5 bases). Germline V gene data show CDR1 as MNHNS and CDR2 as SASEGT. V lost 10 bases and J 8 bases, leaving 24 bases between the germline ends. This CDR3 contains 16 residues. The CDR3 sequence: CAIQRRILGADSPLHF. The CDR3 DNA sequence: TGTGCCATCCAGAGAAGGATTCTAGGGGCCGATTCACCCCTCCACTTT.

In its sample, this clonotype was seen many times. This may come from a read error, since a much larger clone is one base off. CDR3 amino acids: CASSLAHTEALF. CDR3 bases: TGTGCCAGCAGTTTAGCGCACACTGAAGCTCTCTTT. The genes are TRBV12-3 or TRBV12-4 and TRBJ1-1; D not certain. The CDR3 runs 12 residues.

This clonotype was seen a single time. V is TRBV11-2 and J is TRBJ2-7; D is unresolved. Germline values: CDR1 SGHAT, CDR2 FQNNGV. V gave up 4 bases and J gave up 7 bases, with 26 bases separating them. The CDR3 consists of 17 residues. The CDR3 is CASSSGFPSGPSGEQYF. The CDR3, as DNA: TGTGCCAGCAGCTCCGGTTTCCCCTCTGGGCCATCGGGTGAGCAGTACTTC.

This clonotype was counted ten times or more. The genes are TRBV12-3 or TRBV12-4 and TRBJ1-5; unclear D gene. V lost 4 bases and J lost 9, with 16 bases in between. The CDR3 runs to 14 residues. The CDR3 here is CASSSTDAQRPQHF. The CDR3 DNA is TGTGCCAGCAGTTCGACGGACGCTCAGAGGCCCCAGCATTTT.

In DNA, the CDR3 is TGTGCCAGCAGTAGATCGGGACAGGGTTCCGGCGAGCAGTACTTC. Amino acid sequence: CASSRSGQGSGEQYF. The rearrangement joins TRBV6-1 to TRBJ2-7; 9 bases are shared with TRBD1. The CDR3 runs to 15 residues. With 5 bases clipped from V and 6 bases from J, the junction kept 11 bases outside the gene matches. Germline-derived CDR1 and CDR2 are MNHNS and SASEGT.

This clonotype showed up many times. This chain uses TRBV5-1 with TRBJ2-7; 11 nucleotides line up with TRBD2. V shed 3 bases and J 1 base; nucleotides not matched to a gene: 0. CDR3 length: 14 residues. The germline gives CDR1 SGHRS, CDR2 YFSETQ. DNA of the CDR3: TGCGCCAGCAGCTGGACTAGCGGGTCCTACGAGCAGTACTTC. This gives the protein CASSWTSGSYEQYF.

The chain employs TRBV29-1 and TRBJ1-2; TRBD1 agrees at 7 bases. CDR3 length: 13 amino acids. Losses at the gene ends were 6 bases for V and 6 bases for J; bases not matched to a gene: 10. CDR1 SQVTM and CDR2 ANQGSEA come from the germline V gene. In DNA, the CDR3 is TGCAGCGTGAACGATCAGGGGGAACATGGCTACACCTTC. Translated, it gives CSVNDQGEHGYTF.

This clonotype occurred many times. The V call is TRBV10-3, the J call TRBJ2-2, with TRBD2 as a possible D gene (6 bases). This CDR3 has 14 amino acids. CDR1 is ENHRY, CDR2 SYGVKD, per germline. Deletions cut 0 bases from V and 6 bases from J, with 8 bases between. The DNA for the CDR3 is TGTGCCATCAGTGAGTCGGGGAGGCCCGGGGAGCTGTTTTTT. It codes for CAISESGRPGELFF.

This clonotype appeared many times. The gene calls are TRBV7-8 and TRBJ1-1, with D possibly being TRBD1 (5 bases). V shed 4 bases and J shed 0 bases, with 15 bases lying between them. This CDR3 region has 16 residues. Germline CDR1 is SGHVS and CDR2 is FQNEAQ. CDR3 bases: TGTGCCAGCAGCTCATGGTCAGACAGACTGAACACTGAAGCTTTCTTT. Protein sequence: CASSSWSDRLNTEAFF.

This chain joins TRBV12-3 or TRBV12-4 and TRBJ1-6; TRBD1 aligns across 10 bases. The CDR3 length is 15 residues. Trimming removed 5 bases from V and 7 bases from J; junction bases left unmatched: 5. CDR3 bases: TGTGCCAGCAGTCTCCGGACAGGGGGAAATTCACCCCTCCACTTT. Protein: CASSLRTGGNSPLHF.

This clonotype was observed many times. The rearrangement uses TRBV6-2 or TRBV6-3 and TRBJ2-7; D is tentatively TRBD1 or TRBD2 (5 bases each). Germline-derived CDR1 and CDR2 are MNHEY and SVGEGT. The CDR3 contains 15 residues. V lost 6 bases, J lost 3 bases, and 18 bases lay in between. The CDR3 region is CASRPGPLLVYEQYF. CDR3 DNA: TGTGCCAGCAGGCCGGGACCTCTTCTTGTCTACGAGCAGTACTTC.

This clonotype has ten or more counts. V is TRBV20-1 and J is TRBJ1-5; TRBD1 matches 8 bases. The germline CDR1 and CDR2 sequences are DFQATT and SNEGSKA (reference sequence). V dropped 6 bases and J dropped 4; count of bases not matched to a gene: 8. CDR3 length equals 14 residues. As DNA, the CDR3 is TGCAGTGCCCGAACTCGACAGGGGAATCAGCCCCAGCATTTT. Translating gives CSARTRQGNQPQHF.

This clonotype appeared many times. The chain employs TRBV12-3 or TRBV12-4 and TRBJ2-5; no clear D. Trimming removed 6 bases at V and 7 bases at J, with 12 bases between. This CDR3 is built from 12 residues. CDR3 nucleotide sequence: TGTGCCAGCAGCCCGGGCGCTTGGACCCAGTACTTC. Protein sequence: CASSPGAWTQYF.

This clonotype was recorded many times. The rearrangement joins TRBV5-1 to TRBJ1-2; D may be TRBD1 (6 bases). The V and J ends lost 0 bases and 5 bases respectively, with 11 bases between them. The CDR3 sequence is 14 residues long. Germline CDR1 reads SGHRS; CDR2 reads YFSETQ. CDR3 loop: CASSLEWGLYGYTF. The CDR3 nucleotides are TGCGCCAGCAGCTTGGAGTGGGGGCTGTATGGCTACACCTTC.

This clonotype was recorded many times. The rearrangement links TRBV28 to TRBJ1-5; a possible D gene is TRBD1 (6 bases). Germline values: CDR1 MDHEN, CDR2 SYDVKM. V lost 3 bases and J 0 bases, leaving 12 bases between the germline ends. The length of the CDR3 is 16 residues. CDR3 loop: CASSFGGGLSNQPQHF. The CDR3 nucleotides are TGTGCCAGCAGTTTTGGCGGGGGCCTTAGCAATCAGCCCCAGCATTTT.

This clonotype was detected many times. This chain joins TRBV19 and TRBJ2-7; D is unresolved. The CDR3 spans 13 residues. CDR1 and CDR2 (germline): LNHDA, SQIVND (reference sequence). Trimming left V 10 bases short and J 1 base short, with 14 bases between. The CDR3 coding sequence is TGTGCCACACGAAGGGCACTTTCCTACGAGCAGTACTTC. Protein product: CATRRALSYEQYF.

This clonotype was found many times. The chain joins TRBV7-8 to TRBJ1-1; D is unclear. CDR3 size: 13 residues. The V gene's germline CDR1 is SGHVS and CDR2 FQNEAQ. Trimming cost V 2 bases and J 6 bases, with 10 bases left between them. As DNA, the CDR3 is TGTGCCAGCAGCTTACAAAAATCGGCTGAAGCTTTCTTT. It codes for CASSLQKSAEAFF.

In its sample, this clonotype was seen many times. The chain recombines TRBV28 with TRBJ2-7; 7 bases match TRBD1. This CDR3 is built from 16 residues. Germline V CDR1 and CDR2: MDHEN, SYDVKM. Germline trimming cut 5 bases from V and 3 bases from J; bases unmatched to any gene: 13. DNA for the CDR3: TGTGCCAGCAGTATACTAAAGGGGGCCCCTGACTACGAGCAGTACTTC. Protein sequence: CASSILKGAPDYEQYF. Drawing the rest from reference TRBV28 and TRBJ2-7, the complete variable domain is DVKVTQSSRYLVKRTGEKVFLECVQDMDHENMFWYRQDPGLGLRLIYFSYDVKMKEKGDIPEGYSVSREKKERFSLILESASTNQTSMYLCASSILKGAPDYEQYFGPGTRLTVT.

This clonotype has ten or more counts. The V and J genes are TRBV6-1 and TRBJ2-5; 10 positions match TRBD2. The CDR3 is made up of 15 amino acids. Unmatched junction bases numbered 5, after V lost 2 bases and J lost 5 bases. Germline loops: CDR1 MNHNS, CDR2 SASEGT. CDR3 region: CASSELAGEGETQYF. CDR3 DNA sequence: TGTGCCAGCAGTGAACTAGCGGGAGAGGGGGAGACCCAGTACTTC.

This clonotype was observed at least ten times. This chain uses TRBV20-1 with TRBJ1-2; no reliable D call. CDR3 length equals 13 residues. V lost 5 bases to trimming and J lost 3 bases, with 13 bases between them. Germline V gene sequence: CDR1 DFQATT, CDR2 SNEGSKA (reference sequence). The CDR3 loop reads CSALLESDYGYTF. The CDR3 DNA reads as TGCAGTGCTCTCTTGGAGTCCGACTATGGCTACACCTTC.

CDR3 sequence reads: CASSQVTRPTNEKLFF. DNA for the CDR3: TGTGCCAGCAGCCAGGTAACACGACCAACTAATGAAAAACTGTTTTTT. V is TRBV12-3 or TRBV12-4 and J is TRBJ1-4, with D hard to call. The CDR3 has 16 residues. Trimming took 6 bases from V and 0 from J, leaving 14 bases between them.

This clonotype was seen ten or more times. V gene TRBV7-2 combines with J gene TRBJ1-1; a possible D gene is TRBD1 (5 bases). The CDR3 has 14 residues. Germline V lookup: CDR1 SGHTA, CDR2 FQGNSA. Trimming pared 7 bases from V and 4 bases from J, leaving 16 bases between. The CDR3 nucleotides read TGTGCCAGCACCTTGAGGGCCGGGGGCACTGAAGCTTTCTTT. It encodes CASTLRAGGTEAFF.